The clone carrying this TCR beta chain occurred a few times. Antigen: not known. It was considered stable Graves' hyperthyroidism when ophthalmopathy did not progress within 18 months. Diagnoses rested on clinical symptoms, serum thyroxine and TRAb, thyroid ultrasound and orbital computed tomography. This CDR3 region has 16 residues. V lost 0 bases to trimming and J lost 5 bases, with 17 bases between them. Germline lookup yields CDR1 SGHRS and CDR2 YFSETQ. The investigators amplified TCR beta CDR3 regions from RNA transcripts. The HTBI primer set served for first-round RT-PCR of the TCR CDR3. Via MiXCR, TCRdb re-called the multiplex PCR reads, giving one row per CDR3 protein. Here the sample spans around 690,000 distinct CDR3 sequences, approximately 15% being singletons. This sample is part of a study of T cells in Graves' hyperthyroidism and ophthalmopathy. Study observations and caveats: Most thyroid clonotypes expanded above 0.001 appeared in blood too. A model of 13 V-J features distinguished ophthalmopathy from stable hyperthyroidism.

The V call is TRBV5-1, the J call TRBJ1-1; D is perhaps TRBD1 (5 bases). The TCR originated in a man aged 45-60 years with Graves' hyperthyroidism. Specimen: blood. CDR3: CASSLEGRPRGTEAFF. DNA of the CDR3: TGCGCCAGCAGCTTGGAGGGGCGCCCCCGGGGTACTGAAGCTTTCTTT.